One and the same sample provided the 32 T cell receptor beta chains below, sequenced in a study of CD8 T cells in ankylosing spondylitis. TCRdb reprocessed the 5' RACE reads via MiXCR and lists one record per CDR3 protein. This repertoire shows approximately 110,000 distinct CDR3 sequences, around 24% found once; its top ten account for approximately 13%. Sequences were obtained from synovial fluid, either unsorted or a sorted T cell fraction (not recorded which). These receptor sequences come from a male donor with ankylosing spondylitis.

This clonotype was found a few times. The V and J genes are TRBV3-1 and TRBJ2-1; D is perhaps TRBD2 (5 bases). V was trimmed by 4 bases and J by 3 bases, leaving 13 bases between them. CDR3 length: 15 amino acids. The germline gives CDR1 LGHDT, CDR2 YNNKEL (reference sequence). CDR3 residues: CASSPNLLDYNEQFF. CDR3 DNA sequence: TGTGCCAGCAGCCCTAACCTACTAGACTACAATGAGCAGTTCTTC.

This clonotype came up many times. The V call is TRBV18, the J call TRBJ2-7; D is undetermined. CDR1 and CDR2 (germline): KGHSH, LQKENI. V lost 0 bases and J 2 bases, leaving 8 bases between the germline ends. The CDR3 contains 14 residues. The CDR3 DNA reads as TGTGCCAGCTCACCACCGGACCGCACCTACGAGCAGTACTTC. Translation: CASSPPDRTYEQYF.

The chain couples TRBV7-7 to TRBJ2-5; D remains ambiguous. CDR1 is SSHAT and CDR2 is FNYEAQ in the germline V gene (reference sequence). V gave up 4 bases and J gave up 1 base, with 7 bases separating them. The CDR3 consists of 13 residues. CDR3 DNA: TGTGCCAGCAGCTCCGCCCTCCAAGAGACCCAGTACTTC. Translated: CASSSALQETQYF.

J is TRBJ1-3 and V is TRBV18; unclear D gene. V lost 6 bases and J 0 bases, leaving 15 bases between the germline ends. Germline CDR1 is KGHSH and CDR2 is LQKENI. The CDR3 runs to 16 residues. The CDR3 loop reads CASSPREGVSGNTIYF. CDR3 in DNA: TGTGCCAGCTCCCCCAGAGAGGGAGTCTCTGGAAACACCATATATTTT.

This clonotype was detected once. CDR3 nucleotides: TGTGCCAGCAGCTCCCCGCGACAGGGAGAATATGGCTACACCTTC. Protein sequence: CASSSPRQGEYGYTF. V gene TRBV11-2 combines with J gene TRBJ1-2; 7 positions match TRBD1. CDR1 SGHAT and CDR2 FQNNGV come from the germline V gene. The CDR3 loop spans 15 amino acids. Germline trimming cut 4 bases from V and 5 bases from J; bases unmatched to any gene: 10.

The chain combines TRBV7-7 with TRBJ2-5, with 8 bases lining up with TRBD1. The CDR3 has 14 amino acids. The germline V gene encodes CDR1 SSHAT and CDR2 FNYEAQ (reference sequence). After removal of 4 bases from V and 5 bases from J, the junction contained 6 bases not matched to a gene. The CDR3 region has the DNA TGTGCCAGCAGCTCCCCAGGGGGCGGTGAGACCCAGTACTTC. Its translation: CASSSPGGGETQYF.

The rearrangement links TRBV12-3 or TRBV12-4 to TRBJ2-3; 11 nucleotides match TRBD2. The CDR3 covers 14 residues. Trimming took 7 bases from V and 6 from J; bases not matched to a gene: 6. CDR3 amino acids: CASMTSGDWDTQYF. DNA for the CDR3: TGTGCCAGCATGACTAGCGGGGACTGGGATACGCAGTATTTT.

This clonotype was recorded a few times. V gene TRBV19 combines with J gene TRBJ2-2; 9 bases line up with TRBD1. The CDR3 runs to 14 residues. The germline CDR1 and CDR2 sequences are LNHDA and SQIVND (reference sequence). The trim removed 10 bases at V and 5 bases at J, leaving 8 bases unmatched. The CDR3 region is CATHIQGATGELFF. The CDR3, as DNA: TGTGCCACCCACATACAGGGGGCAACCGGGGAGCTGTTTTTT.

The chain employs TRBV20-1 and TRBJ2-1; a weak D match, TRBD2 (5 bases). Germline V CDR1 and CDR2: DFQATT, SNEGSKA (reference sequence). The V gene lost 2 bases and the J gene lost 1 base, with 15 bases spanning the gap. The CDR3 spans 16 residues. CDR3 in amino acids: CSARSGKWVSYNEQFF. The CDR3 DNA reads TGCAGTGCTAGAAGCGGAAAGTGGGTTTCCTACAATGAGCAGTTCTTC.

This clonotype has at least ten counts. The chain has TRBV20-1 and TRBJ1-4; the D gene is possibly TRBD1 (5 bases). Germline V gives CDR1 DFQATT, CDR2 SNEGSKA (reference sequence). This CDR3 contains 14 residues. Trimming left V 0 bases short and J 4 bases short, with 9 bases between. This CDR3 is CSAREGRNNEKLFF. CDR3 in DNA: TGCAGTGCTAGAGAGGGACGGAATAATGAAAAACTGTTTTTT.

In its sample, this clonotype was seen a few times. The chain combines TRBV5-6 with TRBJ1-2; a possible D gene is TRBD1 (5 bases). Germline V lookup: CDR1 SGHDT, CDR2 YYEEEE. Trimming removed 0 bases at V and 2 bases at J, with 11 bases between. The CDR3 runs 15 residues. The CDR3 sequence is CASSLVGRVNYGYTF. For the CDR3, the DNA is TGTGCCAGCAGCTTGGTCGGCAGGGTAAACTATGGCTACACCTTC.

In this sample, this clonotype turned up many times. The gene calls are TRBV4-1 and TRBJ2-3; D call uncertain. This CDR3 has 15 residues. With 1 base removed from V and 5 bases from J, the gap between germline ends came to 13 bases. Germline V lookup: CDR1 MGHRA, CDR2 YSYEKL. CDR3 loop: CASSQAATRIDTQYF. Here the CDR3 DNA reads TGCGCCAGCAGCCAAGCCGCTACGCGTATAGATACGCAGTATTTT.

The chain joins TRBV6-1 to TRBJ1-2; the D gene is possibly TRBD1 (6 bases). This CDR3 is 12 amino acids long. Germline lookup yields CDR1 MNHNS and CDR2 SASEGT. The ends were cut back, 10 bases at V and 2 bases at J, with 11 bases in the middle. The CDR3 region has the DNA TGTGCCACCTCGGACAGAAACTATGGCTACACCTTC. Its translation is CATSDRNYGYTF.

This clonotype was recorded at least ten times. This chain joins TRBV29-1 and TRBJ2-7; TRBD1 matches at 9 bases. The CDR3 runs 12 residues. Germline lookup yields CDR1 SQVTM and CDR2 ANQGSEA. J lost 3 bases, V lost 7 bases, and 4 bases had no gene match. Here the CDR3 DNA reads TGCAGCGGGGGACAGGGTATCTACGAGCAGTACTTC. The encoded protein is CSGGQGIYEQYF.

This clonotype was detected a few times. This chain uses TRBV13 with TRBJ1-1; D not certain. CDR3 length: 17 amino acids. The V end was cut by 1 base, the J end by 0 bases, with 15 bases between. Germline-derived CDR1 and CDR2 are PRHDT and FYEKMQ (reference sequence). CDR3 in amino acids: CASSLVRTLGMNTEAFF. CDR3 DNA sequence: TGTGCCAGCAGCTTAGTCCGAACACTGGGGATGAACACTGAAGCTTTCTTT.

The J gene is TRBJ2-1, the V gene TRBV29-1; 7 nucleotides agree with TRBD2. This CDR3 spans 15 amino acids. Germline V gene data show CDR1 as SQVTM and CDR2 as ANQGSEA. With V trimmed by 6 bases and J by 4 bases, 12 bases remained unmatched. The CDR3 is CSVGSTSPLYNEQFF. The CDR3 nucleotides read TGCAGCGTGGGATCGACTAGCCCGTTATACAATGAGCAGTTCTTC.

Only a few counts were recorded for this clonotype. CDR3 amino acids: CSAGYSNQPQHF. The CDR3 DNA reads TGCAGTGCAGGATATAGCAATCAGCCCCAGCATTTT. V is TRBV20-1 and J is TRBJ1-5; D is undetermined. The germline V and J ends were trimmed by 6 bases and 0 bases, with 6 bases remaining between them. The CDR3 covers 12 residues. In germline, CDR1 is DFQATT, CDR2 SNEGSKA (reference sequence).

In this sample, this clonotype turned up a few times. The chain recombines TRBV2 with TRBJ2-3, with D unresolved. Germline V gene lookup returns CDR1 SNHLY and CDR2 FYNNEI. The CDR3 has 13 amino acids. Trimming stripped 3 bases from V and 4 bases from J, with 8 bases between. CDR3: CASSESLSDTQYF. DNA for the CDR3: TGTGCCAGCAGTGAGTCGTTATCAGATACGCAGTATTTT.

There are a few counts of this clonotype. The rearrangement links TRBV5-1 to TRBJ2-2, with 12 bases matching TRBD2. The germline gives CDR1 SGHRS, CDR2 YFSETQ. The CDR3 contains 16 residues. J gave up 7 bases and V 4 bases, and 8 bases lay outside the gene matches. The CDR3 DNA sequence: TGCGCCAGCAGCCCCAGACTAGCGGGAGAGGGCGGGGAGCTGTTTTTT. Its translation: CASSPRLAGEGGELFF.

V is TRBV12-3 or TRBV12-4 and J is TRBJ2-2; D unresolved. This CDR3 has 15 residues. Trimming left V 8 bases short and J 2 bases short, with 15 bases between. The CDR3 sequence is CASGMSGRNTGELFF. The CDR3 DNA sequence: TGTGCCAGCGGGATGTCCGGCAGAAACACCGGGGAGCTGTTTTTT.

The J gene is TRBJ1-5, the V gene TRBV20-1; possible D gene TRBD1, 5 bases. The V end lost 3 bases, the J end lost 6 bases, and 18 bases lay between the germline ends. Germline assignment: CDR1 DFQATT and CDR2 SNEGSKA (reference sequence). The CDR3 runs to 15 residues. CDR3 bases: TGCAGTGCTAGGAGGGACTCCGAAAAGGGTCAGCCCCAGCATTTT. It is translated as CSARRDSEKGQPQHF.

This clonotype has a handful of counts. V is TRBV20-1 and J is TRBJ2-5, with 10 bases aligning to TRBD1. The CDR3 loop spans 16 amino acids. After removal of 6 bases from V and 4 bases from J, the junction contained 14 bases not matched to a gene. Germline CDR1 DFQATT, CDR2 SNEGSKA (reference sequence). The CDR3 coding sequence is TGCAGTGCCCAACCCGTCCGGACAGGGGGAAGAGAGACCCAGTACTTC. It codes for CSAQPVRTGGRETQYF.

This clonotype was observed many times. The chain joins TRBV3-1 to TRBJ1-4, with D maybe TRBD1 (5 bases). The ends were cut back, 4 bases at V and 0 bases at J, with 12 bases in the middle. Per the germline V gene, CDR1 is LGHDT and CDR2 is YNNKEL (reference sequence). The CDR3 is made up of 16 amino acids. The CDR3 nucleotides read TGTGCCAGCAGCCCAATGCCGGGGGCAACTAATGAAAAACTGTTTTTT. This translates into CASSPMPGATNEKLFF.

This chain links TRBV5-6 with TRBJ2-3; D unresolved. CDR1 SGHDT and CDR2 YYEEEE come from the germline V gene. CDR3 length: 13 amino acids. With 4 bases removed from V and 2 bases from J, the gap between germline ends came to 8 bases. CDR3 DNA sequence: TGTGCCAGCAGCATCGTCACCACAGATACGCAGTATTTT. Translating it yields CASSIVTTDTQYF.

This clonotype came up many times. The chain joins TRBV7-8 to TRBJ1-5; 7 positions agree with TRBD1. Germline lookup yields CDR1 SGHVS and CDR2 FQNEAQ. V shed 6 bases and J 4 bases; nucleotides not matched to a gene: 9. CDR3 length: 15 amino acids. The DNA of the CDR3 is TGTGCCAGCAGACTATCGACAGGGCGTAATCAGCCCCAGCATTTT. It codes for CASRLSTGRNQPQHF.

This clonotype was observed many times. The chain combines TRBV5-1 with TRBJ2-5, with D uncertain. Germline-derived CDR1 and CDR2 are SGHRS and YFSETQ. Trimming removed 4 bases from V and 9 bases from J, with 25 bases in between. CDR3 length equals 16 residues. The CDR3 sequence is CASSPLDGIGQLPQYF. The CDR3 bases are TGCGCCAGCAGCCCACTGGATGGGATTGGGCAACTTCCCCAGTACTTC.

This rearrangement joins TRBV7-9 to TRBJ2-5; 11 bases agree with TRBD1. Trimming at V came to 5 bases and at J to 5 bases, leaving 7 bases not matched to a gene. Germline CDR1 and CDR2: SEHNR and FQNEAQ (reference sequence). The CDR3 runs 15 residues. CDR3 sequence reads: CASSPGTGGYETQYF. In nucleotides, the CDR3 is TGTGCCAGCAGCCCCGGGACAGGGGGGTATGAGACCCAGTACTTC.

This clonotype was counted ten times or more. This rearrangement joins TRBV5-1 to TRBJ1-3, with D maybe TRBD1 (5 bases). The CDR3 is made up of 16 amino acids. Trimming shortened V by 4 bases and J by 4 bases, and 18 bases separated the two germline ends. Germline V gene lookup returns CDR1 SGHRS and CDR2 YFSETQ. The CDR3: CASSPEPGLGGNTIYF. The DNA of the CDR3 is TGCGCCAGCAGCCCCGAACCGGGACTAGGCGGAAACACCATATATTTT.

This clonotype was observed a few times. The chain is built from TRBV20-1 and TRBJ2-5, with D tentatively TRBD1 (6 bases). V gave up 6 bases and J gave up 4 bases, with 15 bases separating them. There are 13 residues in the CDR3. Germline V gene data show CDR1 as DFQATT and CDR2 as SNEGSKA (reference sequence). CDR3 sequence reads: CSAITGRAETQYF. For the CDR3, the DNA is TGCAGTGCAATTACAGGGCGCGCAGAGACCCAGTACTTC.

This clonotype was seen more than once but under ten times. The J gene is TRBJ1-5, the V gene TRBV13; D call uncertain. CDR3 length equals 16 residues. The germline V gene has CDR1 PRHDT and CDR2 FYEKMQ (reference sequence). Trimming stripped 5 bases from V and 7 bases from J, with 21 bases between. CDR3 sequence: CASSRAKDGVGQPQHF. The CDR3, as DNA: TGTGCCAGCAGCAGAGCAAAGGACGGGGTTGGGCAGCCCCAGCATTTT.

The gene calls are TRBV4-1 and TRBJ2-7, with TRBD2 identical over 7 bases. Germline CDR1 reads MGHRA; CDR2 reads YSYEKL. The CDR3 is made up of 15 amino acids. The V and J ends lost 0 bases and 2 bases, in that order; junction bases with no gene match: 4. The CDR3 bases are TGCGCCAGCAGCCAAGATCTAGCGGCCCCCTACGAGCAGTACTTC. Protein sequence: CASSQDLAAPYEQYF.

This chain uses TRBV11-2 with TRBJ2-3; 15 nucleotides match TRBD2. This CDR3 spans 15 amino acids. V lost 4 bases to trimming and J lost 7 bases; unmatched junction nucleotides: 3. Germline CDR1 and CDR2: SGHAT and FQNNGV. This CDR3 is CASSWTSGRAYTQYF. The CDR3 DNA sequence: TGTGCCAGCAGCTGGACTAGCGGGAGGGCCTATACGCAGTATTTT. The variable domain in full, completed from reference TRBV11-2 and TRBJ2-3, reads EAGVAQSPRYKIIEKRQSVAFWCNPISGHATLYWYQQILGQGPKLLIQFQNNGVVDDSQLPKDRFSAERLKGVDSTLKIQPAKLEDSAVYLCASSWTSGRAYTQYFGPGTRLTVL.